Following are 24 T cell receptor beta chains from one sample sequenced in a study of vaccination effects on CD4 cells after COVID-19 (dated by TCRdb to 2022 to 2024). No antigen has been identified for these receptors. Libraries were made using the immunoSEQ multiplex PCR assay. Not all clones reach the TCRdb copy of this immuneACCESS table, which keeps in-frame sequences only. Checked studies attribute under half of the gap to unresolved V genes and leave the rest unexplained. This sample gives 60,000 to 75,000 clones in total; 65% to 85% of them show up just once. Under 6% of the sample is held by the ten biggest clonotypes. The ViraFEST assay stimulated PBMC with viral peptide pools and then used TCR sequencing to identify antigen-specific CD4+ T cell clonotypes by expansion. After approximately eleven days of culture, CD4+ T cells were isolated with the EasySep CD4+ T cell isolation kit. Convalescent patients had PCR-confirmed SARS-CoV-2 infection between March and December 2020, before Alpha, Beta and Delta variants emerged in the United States.

The specimen was CD4+ T cells from PBMCs cultured with HIV peptides, collected before COVID-19 vaccination. Explained via the paper, the cell subset or site label denotes: HIV-1 Nef peptide pool negative control/reference culture. These TCRs come from a human donor who had a prior SARS-CoV-2 infection.

This clone was recorded once. This chain links TRBV27 with TRBJ1-5; D perhaps matches TRBD1 (5 bases). Per germline, CDR1 MNHEY and CDR2 SMNVEV (reference sequence). V was trimmed by 6 bases and J by 5 bases, leaving 8 bases between them. The CDR3 has 12 amino acids. This chain's CDR3 is CASRFRDQPQHF. In DNA form, the CDR3 reads TGTGCCAGCAGATTCAGGGATCAGCCCCAGCATTTT.

This rearrangement joins TRBV15 to TRBJ1-1, with D unresolved. The CDR3 is 12 residues long. Trimming pared 1 base from V and 10 bases from J, leaving 10 bases between. Germline V CDR1 and CDR2: LNHNV, YYDKDF (reference sequence). The CDR3 protein is CATSRAFGVAFF. The CDR3 nucleotides are TGTGCCACCAGCAGAGCTTTTGGGGTAGCTTTCTTT.

The rearrangement joins TRBV30 to TRBJ2-3, with D perhaps matching TRBD1 (6 bases). Germline-derived CDR1 and CDR2 are GTSNPN and SVGIG (reference sequence). There are 15 residues in the CDR3. V shed 2 bases and J shed 1 base, with 13 bases lying between them. For the CDR3, the DNA is TGTGCCTGGAGTATCTGGGCAGGGGGCACAGATACGCAGTATTTT. The encoded protein is CAWSIWAGGTDTQYF.

The gene calls are TRBV11-3 and TRBJ2-7; 9 bases agree with TRBD2. CDR3 length: 15 residues. Germline-derived CDR1 and CDR2 are SGHNT and YENEEA. With 1 base clipped from V and 2 bases from J, the junction kept 3 bases outside the gene matches. The CDR3: CASSLVGGRAYEQYF. DNA for the CDR3: TGTGCCAGCAGCTTAGTCGGCGGGAGGGCCTACGAGCAGTACTTC.

This chain uses TRBV2 with TRBJ1-2; TRBD1 agrees at 11 bases. The V gene end was trimmed by 11 bases and the J gene end by 0 bases; junction bases not matched to a gene: 5. Looked up from germline, CDR1 is SNHLY and CDR2 is FYNNEI. The CDR3 runs to 14 residues. This chain's CDR3 is CAGGQGAANYGYTF. The CDR3 nucleotides read TGTGCCGGTGGACAGGGGGCTGCTAACTATGGCTACACCTTC.

This clone has only a few counts. This rearrangement joins TRBV27 to TRBJ2-3; TRBD2 agrees at 14 bases. Per the germline V gene, CDR1 is MNHEY and CDR2 is SMNVEV (reference sequence). The CDR3 has 15 residues. J gave up 3 bases and V 6 bases, and 2 bases lay outside the gene matches. The CDR3 nucleotides read TGTGCCAGCAGACGACTAGCGGGAGGGACAGATACGCAGTATTTT. Amino acid sequence: CASRRLAGGTDTQYF.

This clone has just a few counts. The chain recombines TRBV10-3 with TRBJ1-6, with D unresolved. CDR1 and CDR2 from the germline V gene are ENHRY and SYGVKD. This CDR3 is built from 13 residues. With 5 bases removed from V and 7 bases from J, the gap between germline ends came to 9 bases. The CDR3 loop is CAISPDGNSPLHF. CDR3 DNA sequence: TGTGCCATCAGTCCGGACGGCAATTCACCCCTCCACTTT.

The CDR3, as DNA: TGTGCCAGCAGCCTACCGGGCCTGGGGTCACCCCTCCACTTT. It encodes CASSLPGLGSPLHF. This chain links TRBV11-1 with TRBJ1-6; D is unclear. Trimming removed 5 bases at V and 10 bases at J, with 15 bases between. The V gene's germline CDR1 is SGHAT and CDR2 FQDESV (reference sequence). The CDR3 length is 14 residues.

The chain joins TRBV27 to TRBJ1-2; D not certain. V was shortened by 2 bases and J by 2 bases, with 21 bases between the two germline ends. Germline V gene lookup returns CDR1 MNHEY and CDR2 SMNVEV (reference sequence). The CDR3 contains 18 residues. The CDR3 loop reads CASSLLAPTRGRNYGYTF. The CDR3 coding sequence is TGTGCCAGCAGTTTACTCGCCCCGACAAGAGGAAGAAACTATGGCTACACCTTC.

This clone was counted a single time. The CDR3 reads CASSLQGGSTDTQYF. DNA for the CDR3: TGCGCCAGCAGCTTGCAAGGGGGTTCTACAGATACGCAGTATTTT. The rearrangement joins TRBV5-1 to TRBJ2-3, with D tentatively TRBD1 (6 bases). CDR3 length: 15 amino acids. The germline V gene has CDR1 SGHRS and CDR2 YFSETQ. Trimming cost V 1 base and J 3 bases, with 12 bases left between them.

The V gene is TRBV30, the J gene TRBJ2-5; D may match TRBD1 or TRBD2 (7 bases each). Trimming stripped 5 bases from V and 9 bases from J, with 25 bases between. Germline-derived CDR1 and CDR2 are GTSNPN and SVGIG (reference sequence). This CDR3 spans 15 amino acids. CDR3 in amino acids: CAWGGIAGGVGAQYF. The CDR3 nucleotides read TGTGCCTGGGGTGGGATCGCAGGGGGGGTTGGGGCCCAGTACTTC. The whole variable domain, remainder taken from reference TRBV30 and TRBJ2-5, is SQTIHQWPATLVQPVGSPLSLECTVEGTSNPNLYWYRQAAGRGLQLLFYSVGIGQISSEVPQNLSASRPQDRQFILSSKKLLLSDSGFYLCAWGGIAGGVGAQYFGPGTRLLVL.

This clone turned up a few times. The genes are TRBV28 and TRBJ2-2; the D is unclear. Trimming cost V 5 bases and J 3 bases, with 7 bases left between them. This CDR3 is 13 amino acids long. Germline V gene lookup returns CDR1 MDHEN and CDR2 SYDVKM. The CDR3 DNA sequence: TGTGCCAGCAGTCTCTGGGACACCGGGGAGCTGTTTTTT. This gives the protein CASSLWDTGELFF.

V is TRBV7-9 and J is TRBJ2-5, with D unclear. CDR3 length equals 14 residues. Trimming shortened V by 2 bases and J by 2 bases, and 9 bases separated the two germline ends. Germline-derived CDR1 and CDR2 are SEHNR and FQNEAQ (reference sequence). DNA of the CDR3: TGTGCCAGCAGCTTAAACACCTTGCAAGAGACCCAGTACTTC. Amino acids: CASSLNTLQETQYF.

The chain has TRBV3-1 (or the pseudogene TRBV3-2) and TRBJ1-1; TRBD1 matches 7 bases. There are 14 residues in the CDR3. V was pared by 2 bases and J by 2 bases, with 2 bases of the junction left unmatched. CDR1 is LGHDT and CDR2 is YNNKEL in the germline V gene (reference sequence). The CDR3 nucleotides read TGTGCCAGCAGCCAACAGGGGGGAAACACTGAAGCTTTCTTT. Its translation: CASSQQGGNTEAFF.

The rearrangement links TRBV5-1 to TRBJ2-7; D is tentatively TRBD1 or TRBD2 (6 bases each). Germline values: CDR1 SGHRS, CDR2 YFSETQ. Trimming removed 3 bases at V and 6 bases at J, with 16 bases between. This CDR3 comprises 14 residues. In nucleotides, the CDR3 is TGCGCCAGCAGCTGGGGGGCCGATGGGTCCGAGCAGTACTTC. It specifies CASSWGADGSEQYF.

The chain employs TRBV27 and TRBJ2-1; perhaps TRBD2 as D (6 bases). The V and J ends lost 4 bases and 2 bases respectively, with 21 bases between them. The CDR3 totals 18 residues. Germline lookup yields CDR1 MNHEY and CDR2 SMNVEV (reference sequence). CDR3 coding DNA: TGTGCCAGCAGTTGGGGATTAGTTCTAGCGCCGACCTACAATGAGCAGTTCTTC. It yields the protein CASSWGLVLAPTYNEQFF.

This clone has more than one count but fewer than ten. V usage is TRBV12-3 or TRBV12-4 and J usage is TRBJ2-5; no firm D call. Trimming stripped 4 bases from V and 3 bases from J, with 3 bases between. The CDR3 is 11 amino acids. The CDR3 here is CASSWEETQYF. CDR3 in DNA: TGTGCCAGCAGTTGGGAAGAGACCCAGTACTTC.

This clone was counted between two and nine times. The chain joins TRBV4-1 to TRBJ1-3; 8 bases fit TRBD1. With V trimmed by 3 bases and J by 0 bases, 4 bases remained unmatched. The CDR3 consists of 16 residues. Germline assignment: CDR1 MGHRA and CDR2 YSYEKL. The CDR3 sequence is CASSHGQGISGNTIYF. The CDR3 DNA reads TGCGCCAGCAGCCACGGACAGGGAATCTCTGGAAACACCATATATTTT.

The chain combines TRBV5-5 with TRBJ2-1, with a weak D call TRBD1 (6 bases). Trimming pared 2 bases from V and 6 bases from J, leaving 15 bases between. The CDR3 has 15 residues. Germline CDR1 reads SGHKS; CDR2 reads YYEKEE (reference sequence). In DNA, the CDR3 is TGTGCCAGCAGCTTTACGGGACACCACGGCAATGAGCAGTTCTTC. Translating it yields CASSFTGHHGNEQFF.

The chain is built from TRBV3-1 (or the pseudogene TRBV3-2) and TRBJ1-2; 9 bases fit TRBD1. This CDR3 region has 14 residues. J was trimmed by 8 bases and V by 4 bases; bases with no gene match: 8. In germline, CDR1 is LGHDT, CDR2 YNNKEL (reference sequence). The CDR3 nucleotides read TGTGCCAGCAGCCGGATGGGACAGGGAGGGGGCTACACCTTC. The encoded protein is CASSRMGQGGGYTF.

CDR3 sequence: CASSVGQEAIRYGYTF. Here the CDR3 DNA reads TGCGCCAGCAGTGTGGGACAGGAGGCCATTAGATATGGCTACACCTTC. The rearrangement joins TRBV10-1 to TRBJ1-2, with 8 positions matching TRBD1. The CDR3 has 16 amino acids. From germline, CDR1 is WNHNN and CDR2 SYGVQD (reference sequence). Germline trimming cut 4 bases from V and 5 bases from J; bases unmatched to any gene: 12.

The chain uses TRBV6-1 and TRBJ1-3; no definite D call. V dropped 1 base and J dropped 2 bases, with 9 bases sitting between them. The CDR3 is 15 residues long. Germline V gene sequence: CDR1 MNHNS, CDR2 SASEGT. The CDR3 region is CASSEGPGTGNTIYF. The CDR3 DNA is TGTGCCAGCAGTGAAGGACCCGGGACTGGAAACACCATATATTTT.

The chain joins TRBV6-1 to TRBJ1-2; 9 bases line up with TRBD1. Trimming at V came to 0 bases and at J to 7 bases, leaving 3 bases not matched to a gene. CDR3 size: 14 residues. CDR1 MNHNS and CDR2 SASEGT come from the germline V gene. In DNA form, the CDR3 reads TGTGCCAGCAGTGAAGCACGGACAGGGGTTGGCTACACCTTC. This codes for CASSEARTGVGYTF.

A single count supports this clone. The chain carries TRBV10-1 and TRBJ2-7, with D perhaps given as TRBD1 or TRBD2 (6 bases each). CDR1 is WNHNN and CDR2 is SYGVQD in the germline V gene (reference sequence). CDR3 length: 16 amino acids. V was trimmed by 9 bases and J by 4 bases, leaving 25 bases between them. The CDR3 DNA is TGCGCCAGACCCAGGAGGGCGGAACAGGGAGGTTACGAGCAGTACTTC. This translates into CARPRRAEQGGYEQYF.